This passage covers 4 T cell receptor beta chains from one sample sequenced in a study of response to subunit inactivated influenza vaccine. MiXCR, run by TCRdb on the RT-PCR reads, gives a single entry per CDR3 protein. The repertoire consists of 400,000 to 550,000 distinct CDR3 sequences, with 25% occurring once and the leading ten covering 1.5% to 2%. The sample in question was CD4+ T cells sorted from PBMCs, obtained 5 to 6 days after vaccination. The receptors were sampled from a man aged 50-59 years who received an inactivated influenza vaccine.

In regard to this clonotype: Because it lacks the conserved phenylalanine or tryptophan at the end, this CDR3 is likely a read error. It is unclear where the CDR3 begins or ends on the DNA, so no DNA is shown, and the CDR3 is as TCRdb lists it. The chain uses TRBV12-3 or TRBV12-4 and TRBJ2-7. The CDR3 extends over 11 residues, inclusive of both ends. The CDR3 loop is CASSASGPRYL.

This chain links TRBV10-3 with TRBJ1-3; a possible D gene is TRBD1 (5 bases). Per germline, CDR1 ENHRY and CDR2 SYGVKD. The V end lost 9 bases, the J end lost 2 bases, and 11 bases lay between the germline ends. The CDR3 extends over 13 amino acids. The DNA for the CDR3 is TGTGCCATTCGCCCGGACACTGGAAACACCATATATTTT. Its translation: CAIRPDTGNTIYF.

This clonotype was observed a few times. The V call is TRBV5-1, the J call TRBJ1-6; D not certain. This CDR3 spans 13 amino acids. Germline assignment: CDR1 SGHRS and CDR2 YFSETQ. Trimming took off 0 bases at V and 7 bases at J, with 5 bases between the two ends. CDR3 in DNA: TGCGCCAGCAGCTTGGATGTAAATTCACCCCTCCACTTT. It is translated as CASSLDVNSPLHF.

The sample holds a few counts of this clonotype. The chain links TRBV6-5 to TRBJ2-7, with a possible D match to TRBD1 (6 bases). CDR1 is MNHEY, CDR2 SVGAGI, per germline. The CDR3 sequence is 17 residues long. V lost 3 bases and J 2 bases, leaving 20 bases between the germline ends. Here the CDR3 reads CASSYGFDTQGPYEQYF. The CDR3 DNA follows: TGTGCCAGCAGTTATGGGTTTGACACCCAGGGGCCCTACGAGCAGTACTTC.